These 29 T cell receptor beta chains were all obtained from the same sample, sequenced in a study of cytomegalovirus exposure and HLA in healthy donors. The PCR made use of 60 Vbeta and 13 Jbeta primers. Measured with immunoSEQ multiplex PCR; TCRdb has only the in-frame clones, and not every one. The sample holds roughly 190,000 clones, 83% seen once. Sequenced sample: PBMCs. Every receptor here comes from a man between 35 and 55 years old in good health and CMV-seropositive.

The chain has TRBV11-2 and TRBJ2-1; D not certain. Between the trimmed V and J ends, which lost 0 bases and 0 bases, there was a span of 6 bases. This CDR3 is built from 15 residues. CDR1 is SGHAT, CDR2 FQNNGV, per germline. The CDR3 reads CASSLDGSSYNEQFF. The DNA of the CDR3 is TGTGCCAGCAGCTTAGATGGTAGCTCCTACAATGAGCAGTTCTTC. Filled out from reference TRBV11-2 and TRBJ2-1, the complete variable domain reads EAGVAQSPRYKIIEKRQSVAFWCNPISGHATLYWYQQILGQGPKLLIQFQNNGVVDDSQLPKDRFSAERLKGVDSTLKIQPAKLEDSAVYLCASSLDGSSYNEQFFGPGTRLTVL.

The chain is built from TRBV6-1 and TRBJ1-1, with 9 bases lining up with TRBD1. Germline CDR1 is MNHNS and CDR2 is SASEGT. The J segment lost 4 bases and the V segment lost 3 bases, leaving 9 bases of the junction unmatched. The CDR3 length is 16 residues. The chain's CDR3 is CASSDLGTGILTEAFF. The CDR3 coding sequence is TGTGCCAGCAGTGACCTCGGGACAGGGATCCTCACTGAAGCTTTCTTT.

The chain has TRBV7-8 and TRBJ1-1; unclear D gene. The length of the CDR3 is 15 residues. V dropped 1 base and J dropped 6 bases, with 15 bases sitting between them. Germline CDR1 reads SGHVS; CDR2 reads FQNEAQ. The CDR3 here is CASSLVGLAVAEAFF. In nucleotides, the CDR3 is TGTGCCAGCAGCTTAGTGGGCCTAGCGGTCGCTGAAGCTTTCTTT. Combining the CDR3 with reference TRBV7-8 and TRBJ1-1 gives the whole variable domain GAGVSQSPRYKVAKRGQDVALRCDPISGHVSLFWYQQALGQGPEFLTYFQNEAQLDKSGLPSDRFFAERPEGSVSTLKIQRTQQEDSAVYLCASSLVGLAVAEAFFGQGTRLTVV.

The chain couples TRBV5-1 to TRBJ2-3, with D unresolved. V was clipped by 0 bases and J by 0 bases, with 11 bases between them. CDR1 is SGHRS and CDR2 is YFSETQ in the germline V gene. The CDR3 covers 16 residues. This chain's CDR3 is CASSLAMAESTDTQYF. For the CDR3, the DNA is TGCGCCAGCAGCTTGGCCATGGCGGAGAGCACAGATACGCAGTATTTT.

Here the CDR3 reads CASSVPLLTDQGQGEQYF. The CDR3 bases are TGTGCCAGCAGCGTACCCCTTCTAACTGATCAGGGGCAAGGCGAGCAGTACTTC. V is TRBV9 and J is TRBJ2-7; weak D call: TRBD1 (6 bases). Germline CDR1 and CDR2: SGDLS and YYNGEE. Trimming removed 1 base from V and 6 bases from J, with 26 bases in between. The CDR3 covers 18 residues.

The rearrangement links TRBV7-2 to TRBJ2-5, with D possibly TRBD1 on 6 matching bases. The J call may not be correct, given that the DNA end is closer to TRBJ2-7. The CDR3 length is 14 residues. Germline lookup yields CDR1 SGHTA and CDR2 FQGNSA. The CDR3 nucleotides are TGTGCCAGCAGCGGATCCGGGACAACCTACGAGCAGTACTTC. Its translation: CASSGSGTTYEQYF.

The chain combines TRBV7-9 with TRBJ2-4; D uncertain. V was pared by 0 bases and J by 0 bases, with 9 bases between. Per germline, CDR1 SEHNR and CDR2 FQNEAQ (reference sequence). The CDR3 runs 16 residues. CDR3 DNA: TGTGCCAGCAGCTTAGCAACCGGTTTAGCCAAAAACATTCAGTACTTC. Translated: CASSLATGLAKNIQYF.

This chain connects TRBV28 to TRBJ2-7; D is uncertain. Germline values: CDR1 MDHEN, CDR2 SYDVKM. CDR3 length: 12 residues. The V end lost 2 bases, the J end lost 7 bases, and 9 bases lay between the germline ends. CDR3 sequence reads: CASSLLSREQYF. The CDR3 nucleotides are TGTGCCAGCAGTTTACTTTCCAGGGAGCAGTACTTC.

The chain employs TRBV5-1 and TRBJ1-3; D gene ambiguous. With 7 bases removed from V and 0 bases from J, the gap between germline ends came to 8 bases. The CDR3 spans 13 residues. The germline V gene has CDR1 SGHRS and CDR2 YFSETQ. CDR3 loop: CASRLDSGNTIYF. The CDR3 region has the DNA TGCGCCAGCCGACTGGACTCTGGAAACACCATATATTTT.

This clone was counted a single time. The genes are TRBV10-1 and TRBJ2-2; unclear D gene. This CDR3 contains 17 residues. Trimming stripped 0 bases from V and 0 bases from J, with 11 bases between. The germline gives CDR1 WNHNN, CDR2 SYGVQD (reference sequence). For the CDR3, the DNA is TGCGCCAGCAGTGAGTCGAAGGAGAACGCGAACACCGGGGAGCTGTTTTTT. Translation gives CASSESKENANTGELFF.

This chain joins TRBV10-1 and TRBJ2-7; TRBD2 might be the D (5 bases). Germline CDR1 is WNHNN and CDR2 is SYGVQD (reference sequence). V was cut by 2 bases and J by 5 bases, with 13 bases left in between. CDR3 length: 14 amino acids. The CDR3 loop reads CASSEGPGKNEQYF. The CDR3 DNA reads TGCGCCAGCAGTGAGGGACCGGGGAAGAACGAGCAGTACTTC.

The V gene is TRBV5-1, the J gene TRBJ2-2, with no clear D. V was shortened by 5 bases and J by 4 bases, with 18 bases between the two germline ends. Germline V gene data show CDR1 as SGHRS and CDR2 as YFSETQ. The CDR3 spans 16 residues. DNA of the CDR3: TGCGCCAGCAGTCCTGACGGCATGAGAGGCACCGGGGAGCTGTTTTTT. Its translation: CASSPDGMRGTGELFF.

The chain uses TRBV7-3 and TRBJ1-2; 11 nucleotides match TRBD1. The CDR3 has 16 residues. Germline V gene lookup returns CDR1 SGHTA and CDR2 FQGTGA. Germline trimming cut 5 bases from V and 4 bases from J; bases unmatched to any gene: 9. CDR3 residues: CASSPGDRGYGYGYTF. CDR3 in DNA: TGTGCCAGCAGCCCTGGGGACAGGGGGTACGGCTATGGCTACACCTTC.

CDR3 bases: TGTGCCAGCAGCCCAAACCGGGACAGTTGGTCTTCACCCCTCCACTTT. This gives the protein CASSPNRDSWSSPLHF. This chain connects TRBV9 to TRBJ1-6, with 7 bases aligning to TRBD1. Trimming at V came to 4 bases and at J to 9 bases, leaving 13 bases not matched to a gene. From germline, CDR1 is SGDLS and CDR2 YYNGEE. The CDR3 consists of 16 residues.

J is TRBJ2-7 and V is TRBV5-7; 7 bases line up with TRBD1. TRBV5-7 is sorted into the ORF group, with uncertain function. Trimming took 4 bases from V and 3 from J; bases not matched to a gene: 4. The CDR3 has 13 amino acids. CDR3 DNA sequence: TGTGCCAGCAGCCAGGGACAGAACTACGAGCAGTACTTC. It codes for CASSQGQNYEQYF.

The chain employs TRBV18 and TRBJ2-5; 9 bases fit TRBD2. CDR1 and CDR2 (germline): KGHSH, LQKENI. The CDR3 extends over 17 amino acids. Losses at the gene ends were 3 bases for V and 1 base for J; bases not matched to a gene: 9. DNA of the CDR3: TGTGCCAGCTCACCCCTACCAGCGGGAGGCCTCCAAGAGACCCAGTACTTC. It yields the protein CASSPLPAGGLQETQYF.

V is TRBV29-1 and J is TRBJ2-3; TRBD2 matches at 13 bases. J lost 0 bases, V lost 6 bases, and 6 bases had no gene match. The CDR3 spans 16 residues. Germline assignment: CDR1 SQVTM and CDR2 ANQGSEA. The CDR3 reads CSVAGTSGTSTDTQYF. CDR3 bases: TGCAGCGTCGCCGGGACTAGCGGGACTAGCACAGATACGCAGTATTTT.

V is TRBV28 and J is TRBJ1-2, with D unresolved. Trimming cost V 0 bases and J 8 bases, with 13 bases left between them. In germline, CDR1 is MDHEN, CDR2 SYDVKM. This CDR3 is 14 amino acids long. CDR3 sequence reads: CASSLWVLPEGYTF. The CDR3 DNA follows: TGTGCCAGCAGTTTATGGGTCCTCCCGGAGGGCTACACCTTC.

The genes are TRBV4-2 and TRBJ2-7; 10 bases align to TRBD2. The CDR3 length is 17 residues. In germline, CDR1 is LGHNA, CDR2 YNFKEQ. Unmatched junction bases numbered 10, after V lost 4 bases and J lost 1 base. CDR3 coding DNA: TGTGCCAGCAGCCCCTGGACTAGCGGCAGCGGGTCCTACGAGCAGTACTTC. It specifies CASSPWTSGSGSYEQYF.

The V call is TRBV15, the J call TRBJ2-7, with D perhaps TRBD2 (6 bases). Trimming cost V 5 bases and J 8 bases, with 16 bases left between them. Germline CDR1 is LNHNV and CDR2 is YYDKDF (reference sequence). This CDR3 is 13 amino acids long. CDR3 DNA sequence: TGTGCCACCAGCGAAAGGGCGGGAAGGAAGCAGTACTTC. Residues: CATSERAGRKQYF.

The J gene is TRBJ1-2, the V gene TRBV6-5; the D gene is possibly TRBD1 (5 bases). The CDR3 extends over 13 amino acids. Germline CDR1 is MNHEY and CDR2 is SVGAGI. V lost 5 bases and J lost 4, with 11 bases in between. CDR3 sequence: CASSPGGFYGYTF. CDR3 bases: TGTGCCAGCAGTCCCGGGGGATTCTATGGCTACACCTTC.

This clone was recorded only once. The chain links TRBV5-1 to TRBJ1-5; 8 bases agree with TRBD1. V shed 4 bases, J shed 7 bases, and the junction held 7 bases outside the gene matches. CDR3 length: 14 residues. The V gene's germline CDR1 is SGHRS and CDR2 YFSETQ. CDR3 amino acids: CASSQGQEDQPQHF. In DNA form, the CDR3 reads TGCGCCAGCAGCCAGGGACAGGAGGACCAGCCCCAGCATTTT.

This clone was detected only a few times. The chain combines TRBV7-9 with TRBJ1-1; 7 bases align to TRBD1. This CDR3 has 17 amino acids. Trimming took 5 bases from V and 10 from J; bases not matched to a gene: 22. Germline V gene sequence: CDR1 SEHNR, CDR2 FQNEAQ (reference sequence). CDR3 bases: TGTGCCAGCAGCCGTGCCGTAGCTAACAGGGGCACGACTTCAGCTTTCTTT. Translated: CASSRAVANRGTTSAFF.

The chain uses TRBV7-9 and TRBJ2-3; D is unresolved. Trimming pared 2 bases from V and 4 bases from J, leaving 4 bases between. Per germline, CDR1 SEHNR and CDR2 FQNEAQ (reference sequence). The CDR3 is 12 residues long. CDR3 loop: CASSLLPDTQYF. The DNA for the CDR3 is TGTGCCAGCAGCTTACTCCCAGATACGCAGTATTTT.

The CDR3 protein is CASSRIGGLDNEQFF. For the CDR3, the DNA is TGTGCCAGCAGCCGAATAGGGGGTCTGGACAATGAGCAGTTCTTC. The chain uses TRBV7-6 and TRBJ2-1, with D maybe TRBD1 (6 bases). The CDR3 runs 15 residues. Germline V gene lookup returns CDR1 SGHVS and CDR2 FNYEAQ. Trimming left V 5 bases short and J 5 bases short, with 16 bases between.

This chain joins TRBV11-3 and TRBJ1-5; weak D call: TRBD1 (6 bases). This CDR3 region has 18 residues. Germline values: CDR1 SGHNT, CDR2 YENEEA. V lost 1 base, J lost 2 bases, and 18 bases lay in between. For the CDR3, the DNA is TGTGCCAGCAGCTTAGTCCAGGGGCGCGCTTCTCGCAATCAGCCCCAGCATTTT. This gives the protein CASSLVQGRASRNQPQHF.

The chain employs TRBV5-1 and TRBJ1-4; D may be TRBD1 (5 bases). The CDR3 covers 16 residues. Deletions cut 2 bases from V and 5 bases from J, with 16 bases between. The V gene's germline CDR1 is SGHRS and CDR2 YFSETQ. CDR3 DNA: TGCGCCAGCAGCTTTACAGGACCGGACCAGAATGAAAAACTGTTTTTT. Translation gives CASSFTGPDQNEKLFF.

The CDR3 DNA is TGTGCCAGCAGCCAGTCCCATGAGCAGTACTTC. It translates to CASSQSHEQYF. This rearrangement joins TRBV7-2 to TRBJ2-7; no clear D gene. Germline values: CDR1 SGHTA, CDR2 FQGNSA. Trimming stripped 5 bases from V and 7 bases from J, with 9 bases between. The CDR3 contains 11 residues.

The V call is TRBV27, the J call TRBJ2-2; TRBD2 aligns across 7 bases. The V gene's germline CDR1 is MNHEY and CDR2 SMNVEV (reference sequence). Losses at the gene ends were 3 bases for V and 2 bases for J; bases not matched to a gene: 6. The CDR3 is made up of 16 amino acids. The CDR3 region is CASSFSGTTNTGELFF. The DNA for the CDR3 is TGTGCCAGCAGTTTTTCTGGGACTACCAACACCGGGGAGCTGTTTTTT.